The 9 T cell receptor beta chains in this list originate from one sample, sequenced in a study of human T cells and chemical hapten exposure. TCRdb called the RACE reads again in MiXCR, with one record for every CDR3 protein. Of a few hundred thousand distinct CDR3 sequences listed, about 9% are singletons. Time point defined: pre-sensitization, week 0. Regarding treatment: therapeutic diphenylcyclopropenone sensitization with weekly scalp DPC. The specimen was whole blood, collected in connection with sensitization to the hapten diphenylcyclopropenone (DPC). These receptors all come from a woman in her forties with alopecia areata. Some clones in this sample may be carry-over from other donors' samples.

This clonotype was seen at least ten times. The V and J genes are TRBV4-3 and TRBJ2-2, with TRBD2 matching over 9 bases. CDR3 length: 18 amino acids. In germline, CDR1 is LGHNA, CDR2 YSLEER. With 0 bases clipped from V and 2 bases from J, the junction kept 7 bases outside the gene matches. CDR3 bases: TGCGCCAGCAGCCAAGAAATCGCGACTAGCGGTAACACCGGGGAGCTGTTTTTT. Amino acid sequence: CASSQEIATSGNTGELFF.

There are a few counts of this clonotype. The rearrangement links TRBV20-1 to TRBJ2-3; TRBD2 matches 14 bases. V shed 6 bases and J 4 bases; nucleotides not matched to a gene: 3. The length of the CDR3 is 14 residues. From germline, CDR1 is DFQATT and CDR2 SNEGSKA (reference sequence). The CDR3 DNA sequence: TGCAGTGCCCTGACTAGCGGGAGGGCAGATACGCAGTATTTT. This encodes CSALTSGRADTQYF.

The V and J genes are TRBV24-1 and TRBJ1-5; tentative D call: TRBD1 (6 bases). Germline CDR1 and CDR2: KGHDR and SFDVKD. This CDR3 is built from 16 residues. Trimming shortened V by 5 bases and J by 6 bases, and 19 bases separated the two germline ends. The chain's CDR3 is CATSGGGTGPGQPQHF. CDR3 DNA sequence: TGTGCCACCAGTGGAGGGGGAACAGGGCCGGGTCAGCCCCAGCATTTT.

This clonotype appeared a few times. The chain uses TRBV28 and TRBJ2-7, with D perhaps assigned TRBD1 or TRBD2 (6 bases each). V shed 6 bases and J shed 6 bases, with 12 bases lying between them. CDR1 and CDR2 from the germline V gene are MDHEN and SYDVKM. The length of the CDR3 is 12 residues. CDR3 protein: CASRQGGVEQYF. In DNA, the CDR3 is TGTGCCAGCAGACAGGGAGGAGTCGAGCAGTACTTC.

J is TRBJ2-2 and V is TRBV5-1; unclear D gene. The germline V gene encodes CDR1 SGHRS and CDR2 YFSETQ. CDR3 length: 16 residues. Trimming took 0 bases from V and 4 from J, leaving 13 bases between them. The CDR3 DNA is TGCGCCAGCAGCTTGGACCCAGCCTCGAGCACCGGGGAGCTGTTTTTT. It yields the protein CASSLDPASSTGELFF.

This clonotype was detected a few times. The chain links TRBV6-5 to TRBJ2-1; 7 nucleotides line up with TRBD2. The CDR3 runs to 16 residues. Trimming cost V 5 bases and J 0 bases; bases outside gene matches: 7. Germline assignment: CDR1 MNHEY and CDR2 SVGAGI. The CDR3 coding sequence is TGTGCCAGCAGTCGAGCGGGGACCAGCTCCTACAATGAGCAGTTCTTC. It is translated as CASSRAGTSSYNEQFF.

This clonotype showed up just a few times. CDR3 sequence reads: CASSVGTGTEGETQYF. In nucleotides, the CDR3 is TGTGCCAGCAGCGTGGGGACCGGGACAGAGGGGGAGACCCAGTACTTC. This chain uses TRBV9 with TRBJ2-5; 7 bases align to TRBD1. This CDR3 has 16 residues. The germline V gene encodes CDR1 SGDLS and CDR2 YYNGEE. The V segment lost 2 bases and the J segment 5 bases; nucleotides outside the gene matches: 12.

This chain uses TRBV7-9 with TRBJ2-1; D gene unclear. The V and J ends lost 1 base and 5 bases respectively, with 15 bases between them. The CDR3 length is 16 residues. Germline values: CDR1 SEHNR, CDR2 FQNEAQ (reference sequence). The CDR3 here is CASSLGRWQTNNEQFF. The DNA of the CDR3 is TGTGCCAGCAGCTTAGGCCGGTGGCAGACCAACAATGAGCAGTTCTTC.

A few counts support this clonotype. The chain has TRBV29-1 and TRBJ1-1; 11 bases map to TRBD1. Germline assignment: CDR1 SQVTM and CDR2 ANQGSEA. The CDR3 contains 14 residues. Trimming removed 3 bases from V and 4 bases from J; junction bases left unmatched: 4. The CDR3 loop is CSVDRDRGSTEAFF. CDR3 nucleotide sequence: TGCAGCGTTGATAGGGACAGGGGGTCCACTGAAGCTTTCTTT.